This TCR beta chain is from a study of blood T cell repertoires in COVID-19 (dated by TCRdb to 2018 to 2021). Turning to the overall study: The collaborator samples originated in the United States, Italy and Spain and spanned the acute and convalescent phases of COVID-19. Subjects who had been exposed to COVID-19, were actively infected with it, or had recovered from it provided the deeply sampled blood TCRbeta repertoires that made up the dataset. A de-identified subject ID, COVID-19 status, age in years and sex were almost always included in the sample metadata. The samples were drawn from two sources: the first 160 participants of the ongoing ImmuneRACE study, and approximately 1,300 subjects contributed by 6 global collaborators. A freely available public database, intended as a resource for researchers studying the immune response to SARS-CoV-2, is where the repertoires were released. The material from the prospective study consisted of cDNA or gDNA derived from T cells, B-cell-depleted T cells, or PBMCs. Where available, HLA class I and class II types were taken from metadata supplied by the sample provider and were not determined by assay-based typing. The paper as a whole reports these results and caveats: The quantity of clinical and demographic metadata differed by source and by participant and was supplied without curation.

TCRbeta CDR3 regions were amplified from genomic DNA using the immunoSEQ Assay, a bias-controlled multiplex PCR. The study's processing was this. Nucleated cell counts per sample were estimated from amplification of reference gene primers within the assay. Sequence reads were collapsed and filtered to measure the absolute abundance of every unique TCRbeta CDR3 rearrangement. For each sample, productive Simpson clonality was calculated as the square root of Simpson's diversity index over productive rearrangements. TCRdb limited this immuneACCESS table to in-frame rearrangements with V and J called. A share of clones is missing; checked studies link under half to unresolved V genes, and the rest is unexplained. For V, J and clone size, that table is used; D and trimming come from the DNA. The table for this sample lists approximately 100,000 clones; roughly 80% of them were counted only once. The ten largest clones represent 20% to 25% of the sample.

As regards this clone: The antigen it recognizes is unknown. No base qualities exist here, and no much larger clone lies one base off it.

Trimming at the junction amounts to 5 bases on V and 3 bases on J, and the germline ends lie 15 bases apart. Sequences SGHRS (CDR1) and YFSETQ (CDR2) are obtained from the germline V gene. Reading from cysteine to phenylalanine, the CDR3 counts 15 amino acids. The read is trimmed to its CDR3 DNA, 45 bases read in frame from base 1. Whole blood was collected in K2EDTA tubes by collaborating institutions according to the institutions' own protocols. For TCRbeta analysis, collaborator samples were shipped as frozen whole blood, as isolated PBMCs, or as DNA extracted from either sample type. The chain employs TRBV5-1 and TRBJ2-1; TRBD2 is a weak D gene call, 6 bases matching. The clonotype comes from a man between 65 and 80 years old with active or convalescent COVID-19. What was sequenced was peripheral blood. The CDR3 has the sequence CASRAGTSYYNEQFF. The DNA sequence is given as TGCGCCAGCAGAGCCGGGACTTCCTACTACAATGAGCAGTTCTTC.